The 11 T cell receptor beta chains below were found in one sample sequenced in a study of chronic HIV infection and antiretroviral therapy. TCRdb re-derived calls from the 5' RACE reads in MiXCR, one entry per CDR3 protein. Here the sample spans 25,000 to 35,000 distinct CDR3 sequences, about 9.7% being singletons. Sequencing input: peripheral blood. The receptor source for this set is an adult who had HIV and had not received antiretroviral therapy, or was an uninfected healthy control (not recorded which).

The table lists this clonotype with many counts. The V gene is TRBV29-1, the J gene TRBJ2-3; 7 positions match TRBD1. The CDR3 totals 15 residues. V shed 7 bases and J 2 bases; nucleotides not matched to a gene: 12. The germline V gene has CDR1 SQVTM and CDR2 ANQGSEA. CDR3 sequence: CSASPDRIFTDTQYF. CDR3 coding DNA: TGCAGCGCCTCCCCGGACAGGATTTTCACAGATACGCAGTATTTT.

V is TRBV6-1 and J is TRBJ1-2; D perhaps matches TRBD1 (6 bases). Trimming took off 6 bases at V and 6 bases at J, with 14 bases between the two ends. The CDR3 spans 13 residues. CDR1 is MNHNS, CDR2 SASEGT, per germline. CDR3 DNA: TGTGCCAGCAGCGCAGGACAGCGAAATGGCTACACCTTC. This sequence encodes CASSAGQRNGYTF.

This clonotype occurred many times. The CDR3 DNA reads as TGCAGCGTTCAAGGACTGTTGAACACTGAAGCTTTCTTT. Encoded protein: CSVQGLLNTEAFF. The chain combines TRBV29-1 with TRBJ1-1; D remains ambiguous. The ends were cut back, 5 bases at V and 0 bases at J, with 10 bases in the middle. There are 13 residues in the CDR3. Germline-derived CDR1 and CDR2 are SQVTM and ANQGSEA. Full variable domain (missing parts from reference TRBV29-1 and TRBJ1-1): SAVISQKPSRDICQRGTSLTIQCQVDSQVTMMFWYRQQPGQSLTLIATANQGSEATYESGFVIDKFPISRPNLTFSTLTVSNMSPEDSSIYLCSVQGLLNTEAFFGQGTRLTVV.

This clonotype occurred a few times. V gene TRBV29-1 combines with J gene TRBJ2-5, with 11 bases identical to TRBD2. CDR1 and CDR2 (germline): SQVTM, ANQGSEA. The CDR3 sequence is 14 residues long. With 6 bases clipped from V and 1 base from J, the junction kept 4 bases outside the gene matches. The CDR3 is CSVSGTSGQETQYF. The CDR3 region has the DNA TGCAGCGTCAGCGGGACTAGCGGCCAAGAGACCCAGTACTTC.

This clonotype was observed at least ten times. CDR3 region: CASSSSTGERGYTGELFF. CDR3 nucleotides: TGTGCCAGCAGCTCATCGACGGGGGAGCGGGGATACACCGGGGAGCTGTTTTTT. The chain carries TRBV11-2 and TRBJ2-2, with TRBD2 identical over 7 bases. Germline trimming cut 4 bases from V and 3 bases from J; bases unmatched to any gene: 14. This CDR3 has 18 residues. Germline CDR1 reads SGHAT; CDR2 reads FQNNGV.

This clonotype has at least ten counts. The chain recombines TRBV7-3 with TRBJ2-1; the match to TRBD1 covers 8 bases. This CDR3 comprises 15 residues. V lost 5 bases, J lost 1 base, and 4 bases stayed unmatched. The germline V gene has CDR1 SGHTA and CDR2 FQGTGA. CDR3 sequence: CASSVDRGSYNEQFF. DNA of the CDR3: TGTGCCAGCAGCGTCGACAGGGGATCCTACAATGAGCAGTTCTTC.

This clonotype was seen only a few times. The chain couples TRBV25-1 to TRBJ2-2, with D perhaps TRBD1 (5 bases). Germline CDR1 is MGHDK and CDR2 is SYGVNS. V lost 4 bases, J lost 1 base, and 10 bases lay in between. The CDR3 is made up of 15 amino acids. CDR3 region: CASSVWGRNTGELFF. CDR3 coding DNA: TGTGCCAGCAGTGTGTGGGGCCGGAACACCGGGGAGCTGTTTTTT.

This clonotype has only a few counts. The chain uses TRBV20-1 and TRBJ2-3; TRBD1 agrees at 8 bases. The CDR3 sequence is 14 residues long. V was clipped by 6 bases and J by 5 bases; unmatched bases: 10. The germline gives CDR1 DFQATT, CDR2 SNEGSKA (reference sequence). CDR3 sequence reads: CSAIGQGGRDTQYF. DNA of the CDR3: TGCAGTGCGATCGGACAGGGAGGAAGAGATACGCAGTATTTT.

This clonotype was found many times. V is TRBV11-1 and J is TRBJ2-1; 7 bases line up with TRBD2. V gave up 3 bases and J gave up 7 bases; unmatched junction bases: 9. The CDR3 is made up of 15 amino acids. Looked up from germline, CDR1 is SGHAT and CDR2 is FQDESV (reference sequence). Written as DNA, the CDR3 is TGTGCCAGCAGCTTCGCAGCGGGGTCTGGGAATGAGCAGTTCTTC. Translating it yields CASSFAAGSGNEQFF.

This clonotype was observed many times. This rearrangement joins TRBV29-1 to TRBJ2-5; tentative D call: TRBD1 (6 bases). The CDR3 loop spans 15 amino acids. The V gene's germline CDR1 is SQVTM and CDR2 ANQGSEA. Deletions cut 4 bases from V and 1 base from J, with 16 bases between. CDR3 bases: TGCAGCGTTGGGTTGGGGGCCCGATCCCAAGAGACCCAGTACTTC. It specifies CSVGLGARSQETQYF. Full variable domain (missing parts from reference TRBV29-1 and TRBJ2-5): SAVISQKPSRDICQRGTSLTIQCQVDSQVTMMFWYRQQPGQSLTLIATANQGSEATYESGFVIDKFPISRPNLTFSTLTVSNMSPEDSSIYLCSVGLGARSQETQYFGPGTRLLVL.

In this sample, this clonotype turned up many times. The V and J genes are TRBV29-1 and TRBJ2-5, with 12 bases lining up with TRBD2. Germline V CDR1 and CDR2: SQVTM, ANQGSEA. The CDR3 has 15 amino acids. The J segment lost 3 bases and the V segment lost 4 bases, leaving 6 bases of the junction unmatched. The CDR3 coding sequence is TGCAGCGTTGTGCGTCTAGCGGGAGGGAAAGAGACCCAGTACTTC. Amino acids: CSVVRLAGGKETQYF. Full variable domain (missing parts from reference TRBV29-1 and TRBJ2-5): SAVISQKPSRDICQRGTSLTIQCQVDSQVTMMFWYRQQPGQSLTLIATANQGSEATYESGFVIDKFPISRPNLTFSTLTVSNMSPEDSSIYLCSVVRLAGGKETQYFGPGTRLLVL.